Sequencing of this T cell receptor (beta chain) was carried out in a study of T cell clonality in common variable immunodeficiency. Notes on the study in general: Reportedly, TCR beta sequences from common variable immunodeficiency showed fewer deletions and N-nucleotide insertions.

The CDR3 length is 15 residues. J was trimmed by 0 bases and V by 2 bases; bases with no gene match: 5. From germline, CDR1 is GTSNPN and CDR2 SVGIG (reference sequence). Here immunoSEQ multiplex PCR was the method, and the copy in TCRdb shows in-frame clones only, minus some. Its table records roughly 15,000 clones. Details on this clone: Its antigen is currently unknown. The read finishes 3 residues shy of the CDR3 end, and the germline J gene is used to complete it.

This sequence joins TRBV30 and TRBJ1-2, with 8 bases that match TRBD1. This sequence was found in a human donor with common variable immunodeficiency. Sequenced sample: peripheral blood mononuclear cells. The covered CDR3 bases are TGTGCCTGGAGTAGGACAGGGCCTTCTAACTATGGC. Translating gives CAWSRTGPSNYG. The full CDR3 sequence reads CAWSRTGPSNYGYTF.